A selection of T cell receptor beta chains follows, all from one sample in a study of T cell responses to AZD1222 COVID-19 vaccine. The method was immunoSEQ multiplex PCR; TCRdb's version includes in-frame clones alone and lacks a portion of them. The repertoire consists of 150,000 to 200,000 clones, with roughly 92% occurring once and the leading ten covering around 2.3%. Sequenced here: peripheral blood, sampled on day 0 of AZD1222 vaccination. Receptors originate from an adult in good health. The CDR3 runs from the conserved cysteine through the conserved F or W. Fields, in order: V gene, clone size, D gene, J gene, CDR3 protein, CDR3 DNA. D genes are given only for firm matches. Clone size is stated in some rows and not others, as once, few, many or a class when expanded.

TRBV19,-,-,TRBJ1-5,CASSLDIQPQHF,TGTGCCAGTAGTTTAGACATACAGCCCCAGCATTTT
TRBV5-5,-,-,TRBJ1-5,CASSLARDGKPSHF,TGTGCCAGCAGCTTGGCTAGGGACGGAAAACCCTCGCATTTT
TRBV6-5,-,TRBD1,TRBJ1-2,CASSRRQGAYGYTF,TGTGCCAGCAGCCGAAGACAGGGGGCTTATGGCTACACCTTC
TRBV19,-,-,TRBJ1-5,CASTLGGYGTLRNQPQHF,TGTGCCAGTACCCTTGGGGGGTATGGGACCCTACGCAATCAGCCCCAGCATTTT
TRBV18,few,-,TRBJ1-2,CASSPLPPVATPNYGYTF,TGTGCCAGCTCACCCCTCCCCCCGGTTGCGACCCCTAACTATGGCTACACCTTC
TRBV18,once,-,TRBJ1-5,CASSPAPSNQPQHF,TGTGCCAGCTCACCAGCGCCGAGCAATCAGCCCCAGCATTTT
TRBV7-9,-,-,TRBJ1-5,CASSNNYSSNQPQHF,TGTGCCAGCAGCAACAACTACAGTAGCAATCAGCCCCAGCATTTT
TRBV7-9,-,-,TRBJ2-2,CASSLVIGGELFF,TGTGCCAGCAGCTTAGTAATCGGAGGGGAGCTGTTTTTT
TRBV4-1,once,-,TRBJ1-1,CASSQVRTGPEAFF,TGCGCCAGCAGCCAAGTAAGAACAGGGCCTGAAGCTTTCTTT
TRBV27,-,-,TRBJ2-2,CASQFLPTGWTVGELFF,TGTGCCAGCCAGTTCCTCCCGACAGGTTGGACCGTCGGGGAGCTGTTTTTT
TRBV5-1,-,-,TRBJ2-7,CASSRQGGADEQYF,TGCGCCAGCAGCCGACAAGGGGGAGCGGACGAGCAGTACTTC
TRBV6-1,-,-,TRBJ2-3,CASSEAGGLGLADTQYF,TGTGCCAGCAGTGAAGCGGGGGGTCTGGGTCTCGCAGATACGCAGTATTTT
TRBV7-3,-,-,TRBJ2-2,CASSLTLTGELFF,TGTGCCAGCAGCTTAACCCTCACCGGGGAGCTGTTTTTT
TRBV6-5,-,-,TRBJ1-4,CASSWSAAADEKLFF,TGTGCCAGCAGTTGGTCAGCAGCCGCCGATGAAAAACTGTTTTTT
TRBV5-4,-,-,TRBJ2-5,CASRHGAGPTQETQYF,TGTGCCAGCAGACATGGAGCGGGCCCCACCCAAGAGACCCAGTACTTC
TRBV6-5,-,TRBD1,TRBJ2-1,CASSHAGTGNNEQFF,TGTGCCAGCAGCCACGCCGGGACAGGGAACAATGAGCAGTTCTTC
TRBV4-1,-,-,TRBJ1-4,CASSQVGATNEKLFF,TGCGCCAGCAGCCAAGTGGGGGCAACTAATGAAAAACTGTTTTTT
TRBV5-1,-,-,TRBJ1-1,CASSQLSGNTEAFF,TGCGCCAGCAGCCAGCTAAGCGGGAACACTGAAGCTTTCTTT
TRBV10-1,-,-,TRBJ2-1,CASTRDYNEQFF,TGCGCCAGCACTCGAGATTACAATGAGCAGTTCTTC
TRBV5-6,-,-,TRBJ2-7,CASSLRWSYEQYF,TGTGCCAGCAGCTTACGGTGGAGTTACGAGCAGTACTTC